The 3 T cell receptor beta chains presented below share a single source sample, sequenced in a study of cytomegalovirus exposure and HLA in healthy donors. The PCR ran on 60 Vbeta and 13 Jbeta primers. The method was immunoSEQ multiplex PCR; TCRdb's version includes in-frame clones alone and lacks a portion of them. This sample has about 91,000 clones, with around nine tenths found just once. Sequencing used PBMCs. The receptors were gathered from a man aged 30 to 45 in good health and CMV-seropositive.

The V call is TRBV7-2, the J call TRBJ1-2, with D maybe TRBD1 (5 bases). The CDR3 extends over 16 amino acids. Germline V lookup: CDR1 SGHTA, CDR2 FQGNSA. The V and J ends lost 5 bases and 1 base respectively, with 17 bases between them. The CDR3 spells CASSRDGGGINYGYTF. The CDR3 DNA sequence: TGTGCCAGCAGCCGCGATGGGGGGGGAATTAACTATGGCTACACCTTC.

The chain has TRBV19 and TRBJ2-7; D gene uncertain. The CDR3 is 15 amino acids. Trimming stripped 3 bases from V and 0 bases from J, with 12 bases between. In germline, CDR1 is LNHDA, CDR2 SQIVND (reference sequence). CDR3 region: CASSMNFLSSYEQYF. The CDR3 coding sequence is TGTGCCAGTAGTATGAACTTTTTGAGCTCCTACGAGCAGTACTTC. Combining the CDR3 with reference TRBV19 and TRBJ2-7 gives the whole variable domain DGGITQSPKYLFRKEGQNVTLSCEQNLNHDAMYWYRQDPGQGLRLIYYSQIVNDFQKGDIAEGYSVSREKKESFPLTVTSAQKNPTAFYLCASSMNFLSSYEQYFGPGTRLTVT.

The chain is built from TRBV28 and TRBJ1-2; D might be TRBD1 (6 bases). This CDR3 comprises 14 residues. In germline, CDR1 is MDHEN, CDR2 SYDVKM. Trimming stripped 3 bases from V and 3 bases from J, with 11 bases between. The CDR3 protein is CASSFTGTDYGYTF. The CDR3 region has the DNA TGTGCCAGCAGTTTTACAGGGACCGACTATGGCTACACCTTC.